Sequencing of this TCR beta chain was carried out in a study of beta chain features in type 1 diabetes (dated by TCRdb to 2017 to 2018). For the study in its entirety: Mean age, gender distribution, total cell number and subset yield were not different between patients and healthy donors. A total of some 110 million sorted cells were examined across all samples, and a strong correlation was observed between cell number per subset and RNA yield. The study compared the TCRB repertoires of sorted circulating CD4+ T cell subsets in recently diagnosed type 1 diabetes patients with those in matched healthy donors. Regulatory and stem cell-like memory subsets were obtained from only 8 patients and about 8 healthy donors, while naive and central memory subsets were obtained from all 30 or so donors. Points the paper makes about the study in general: HLA sub-analyses involved small numbers of individuals, so any influence of HLA type on TCRB rearrangement remained unresolved. Because cDNA rather than genomic DNA was sequenced, highly expressing activated cells could have been over-represented, although no difference in activation and CD3 levels was found between groups. PCR might favor shorter templates, but patient and control samples were amplified and corrected together, so any skew would affect both groups equally. The naive, central memory and regulatory TCRB repertoires appeared to resemble one another more closely among patients than among healthy donors. Patients with type 1 diabetes made fewer insertions and deleted more nucleotides at VDJ recombination sites, implying thymic rearrangement abnormalities. A moderate but significant shortening of TCRB CDR3 length was observed in type 1 diabetes patients in all four CD4+ subsets.

In the case of this clone: Its antigen remains undetermined. No base quality information exists; no much larger clone differs at one position.

All of the isolated RNA was reverse transcribed with the High Capacity cDNA Reverse Transcription Kit, so expressed TCRB transcripts were sequenced. Deep immunoSEQ sequencing was performed on naive, central memory and regulatory T cell samples, with an average of roughly 3.3 million total reads per sample. After sorted cells were lysed in RLT buffer, RNA was extracted with DNase-treated RNeasy Micro or Mini kits, with the choice depending on cell number. Each cell subset was processed on its own to prevent cross-contamination, while patient and healthy donor samples were processed together. Using the immunoSEQ multiplex PCR, TCRB sequences were amplified from cDNA into 87-bp fragments spanning the CDR3 region. Amplicons were sequenced on the Illumina HiSeq platform. Per the authors' processing: Synthetic template baselines were used to correct PCR bias computationally, reads within Hamming distance 2 were collapsed together, and singletons that could not be merged were discarded. By aligning reads against IMGT, V, D and J genes, CDR3 length, and insertions or deletions at six rearrangement sites were assigned. Within each subset, clonotype counts were normalized to the number of sorted cells before true diversity and Gini coefficients were calculated with the tcR R package. The overlap coefficient, calculated on TCRB nucleotide sequences, was used to measure repertoire sharing. Out-of-frame TCRB sequences from naive cells were analyzed as a proxy for the pre-selection repertoire. TCRdb took over this immuneACCESS table, retaining in-frame rearrangements with V and J assigned. Such tables are incomplete; in checked studies, under half of the missing clones stem from an unresolved V gene, and the remainder is unexplained. Clone size and V and J calls were adopted from that table, with D and trimming inferred from the DNA. For this sample the table gives around 250,000 clones, of which approximately 13% were detected only once. About 0.02% of the sample belongs to the ten largest clones.

Each donor gave one peripheral blood draw, approximately 100 mL on average, collected into heparinised tubes. A BD FACSAria II was used to sort naive, central memory, regulatory and stem cell-like memory CD4+ T cells with a panel that included CD45RO, CCR7, CD25, CD127, CD95 and CD27. Every sorted population had a purity above 98%. PBMCs were separated immediately by Lymphoprep density gradient centrifugation and were stained directly, without being cultured. So that batch effects would be minimized, each experiment stained and sorted samples in pairs, pairing one healthy donor with one patient. The receptor was derived from a young man with type 1 diabetes. The material sequenced was naive CD4+ T cells from blood. Sample cell subset or site, as interpreted from the label and publication: true naive CD4+ T cells.

The nucleotide sequence reads as follows: TGTGCCAGCAGACGAACGGGGTACGAGCAGTACTTC. It codes for CASRRTGYEQYF. Recombination linked TRBV2 to TRBJ2-7, with a weak D call of TRBD2 (5 bases match). A distance of 10 bases separates the germline ends of V and J, which lose 6 bases and 4 bases respectively. CDR3 length: 12 amino acids, cysteine to phenylalanine. The CDR3 DNA has 36 bases and is translated from base 1. Via the germline V gene, CDR1 is SNHLY and CDR2 FYNNEI.